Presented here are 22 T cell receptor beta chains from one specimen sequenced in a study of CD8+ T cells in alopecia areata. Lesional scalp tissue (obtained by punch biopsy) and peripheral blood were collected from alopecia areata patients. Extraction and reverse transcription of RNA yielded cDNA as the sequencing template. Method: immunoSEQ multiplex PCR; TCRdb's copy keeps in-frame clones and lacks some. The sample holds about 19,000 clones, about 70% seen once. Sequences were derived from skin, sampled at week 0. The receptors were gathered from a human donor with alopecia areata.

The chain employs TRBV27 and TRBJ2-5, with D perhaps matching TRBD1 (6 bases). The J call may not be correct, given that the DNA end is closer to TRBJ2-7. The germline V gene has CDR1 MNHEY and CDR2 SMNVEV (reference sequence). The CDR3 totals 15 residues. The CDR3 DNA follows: TGTGCCAGCAGTTTACGAGGGGGTCTGGCCTACGAGCAGTACTTC. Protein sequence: CASSLRGGLAYEQYF.

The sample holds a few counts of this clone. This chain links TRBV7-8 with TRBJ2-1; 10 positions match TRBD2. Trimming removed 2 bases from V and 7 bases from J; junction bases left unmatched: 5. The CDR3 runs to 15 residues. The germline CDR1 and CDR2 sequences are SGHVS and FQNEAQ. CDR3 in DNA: TGTGCCAGCAGCTTACAGCGGGGGGGTAGGAATGAGCAGTTCTTC. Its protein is CASSLQRGGRNEQFF.

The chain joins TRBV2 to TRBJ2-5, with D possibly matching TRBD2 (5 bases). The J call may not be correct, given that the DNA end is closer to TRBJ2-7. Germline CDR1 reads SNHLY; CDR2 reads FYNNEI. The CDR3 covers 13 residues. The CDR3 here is CASSDSTGYEQYF. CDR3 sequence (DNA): TGTGCCAGCAGTGATAGCACGGGGTACGAGCAGTACTTC.

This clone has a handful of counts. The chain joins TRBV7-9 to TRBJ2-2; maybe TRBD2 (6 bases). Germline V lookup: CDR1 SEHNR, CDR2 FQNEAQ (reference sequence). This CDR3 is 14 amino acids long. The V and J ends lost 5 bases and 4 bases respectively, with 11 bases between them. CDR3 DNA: TGTGCCAGCAGCGCGACTAGTTCCACCGGGGAGCTGTTTTTT. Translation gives CASSATSSTGELFF.

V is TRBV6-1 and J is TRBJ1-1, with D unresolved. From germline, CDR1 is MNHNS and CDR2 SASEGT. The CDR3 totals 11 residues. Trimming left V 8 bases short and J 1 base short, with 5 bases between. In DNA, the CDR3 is TGTGCCAGCTGGGGGAACACTGAAGCTTTCTTT. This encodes CASWGNTEAFF.

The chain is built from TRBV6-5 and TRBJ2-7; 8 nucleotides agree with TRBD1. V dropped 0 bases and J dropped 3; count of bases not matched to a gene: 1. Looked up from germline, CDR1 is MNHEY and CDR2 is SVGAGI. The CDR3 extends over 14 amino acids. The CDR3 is CASSYSGTGYEQYF. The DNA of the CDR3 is TGTGCCAGCAGTTACTCAGGGACAGGCTACGAGCAGTACTTC.

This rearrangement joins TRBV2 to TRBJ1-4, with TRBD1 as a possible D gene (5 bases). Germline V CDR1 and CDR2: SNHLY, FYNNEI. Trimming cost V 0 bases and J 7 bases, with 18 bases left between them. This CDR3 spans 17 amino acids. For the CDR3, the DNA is TGTGCCAGCAGTGAAGCGAACGGGAGGGGTGTCAGTGAAAAACTGTTTTTT. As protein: CASSEANGRGVSEKLFF.

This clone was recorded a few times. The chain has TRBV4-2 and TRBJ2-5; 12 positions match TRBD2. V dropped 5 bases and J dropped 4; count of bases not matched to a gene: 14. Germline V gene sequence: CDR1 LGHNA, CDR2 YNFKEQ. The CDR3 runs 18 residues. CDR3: CASSLDGASGGAAETQYF. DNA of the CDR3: TGTGCCAGCAGCTTGGACGGGGCTAGCGGGGGGGCGGCAGAGACCCAGTACTTC.

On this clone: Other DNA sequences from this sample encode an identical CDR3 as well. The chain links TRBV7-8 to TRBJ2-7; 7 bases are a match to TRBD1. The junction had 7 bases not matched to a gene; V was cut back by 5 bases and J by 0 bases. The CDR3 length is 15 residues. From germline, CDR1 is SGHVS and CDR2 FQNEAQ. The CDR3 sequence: CASSTRDSSSYEQYF. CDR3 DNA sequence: TGTGCCAGCAGCACAAGGGACAGCAGCTCCTACGAGCAGTACTTC.

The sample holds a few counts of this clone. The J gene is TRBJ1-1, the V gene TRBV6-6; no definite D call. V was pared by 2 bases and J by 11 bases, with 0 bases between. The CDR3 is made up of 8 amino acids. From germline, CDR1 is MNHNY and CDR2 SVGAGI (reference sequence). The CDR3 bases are TGTGCCAGCAGTTACGCTTTCTTT. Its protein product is CASSYAFF.

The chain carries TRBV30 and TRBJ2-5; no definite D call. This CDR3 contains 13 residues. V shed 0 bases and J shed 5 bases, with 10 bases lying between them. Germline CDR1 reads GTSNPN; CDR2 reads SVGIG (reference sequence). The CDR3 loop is CAWSVLTGETQYF. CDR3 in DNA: TGTGCCTGGAGTGTACTAACGGGCGAGACCCAGTACTTC.

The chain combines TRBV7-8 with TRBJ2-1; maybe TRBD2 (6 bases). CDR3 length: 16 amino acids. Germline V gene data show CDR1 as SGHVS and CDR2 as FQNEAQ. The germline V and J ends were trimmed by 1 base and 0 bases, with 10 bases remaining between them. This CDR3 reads CASSLVGRGSYNEQFF. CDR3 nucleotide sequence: TGTGCCAGCAGCTTAGTAGGGCGGGGCTCCTACAATGAGCAGTTCTTC.

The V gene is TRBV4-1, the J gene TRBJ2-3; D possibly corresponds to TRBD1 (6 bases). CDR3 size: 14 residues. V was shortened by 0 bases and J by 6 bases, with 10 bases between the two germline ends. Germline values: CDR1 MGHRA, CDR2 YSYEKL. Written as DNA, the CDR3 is TGCGCCAGCAGCCAAGAACAGGGTGAGGATACGCAGTATTTT. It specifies CASSQEQGEDTQYF.

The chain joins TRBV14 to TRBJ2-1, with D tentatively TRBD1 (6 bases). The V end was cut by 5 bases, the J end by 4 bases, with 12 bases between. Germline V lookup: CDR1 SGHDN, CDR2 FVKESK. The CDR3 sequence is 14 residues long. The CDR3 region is CASSSLDRYNEQFF. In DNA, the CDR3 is TGTGCCAGCAGCTCCCTGGACAGATACAATGAGCAGTTCTTC.

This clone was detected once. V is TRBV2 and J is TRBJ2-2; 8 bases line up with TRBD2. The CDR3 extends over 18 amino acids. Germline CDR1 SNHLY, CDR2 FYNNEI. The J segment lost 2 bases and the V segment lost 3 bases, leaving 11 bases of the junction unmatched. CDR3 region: CASSDHFGRGANTGELFF. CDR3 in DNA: TGTGCCAGCAGTGATCATTTTGGGCGGGGGGCTAACACCGGGGAGCTGTTTTTT.

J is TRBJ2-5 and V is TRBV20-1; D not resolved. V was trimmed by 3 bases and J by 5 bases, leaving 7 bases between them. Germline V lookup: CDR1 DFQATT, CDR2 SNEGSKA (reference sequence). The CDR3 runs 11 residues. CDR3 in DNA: TGCAGTGCTAGGCCCCTCGAGACCCAGTACTTC. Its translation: CSARPLETQYF.

CDR3 region: CASRWTGEDEQFF. In DNA, the CDR3 is TGCGCCAGTCGGTGGACAGGGGAAGATGAGCAGTTCTTC. The chain joins TRBV10-2 to TRBJ2-1; 9 nucleotides match TRBD1. Germline trimming cut 9 bases from V and 8 bases from J; bases unmatched to any gene: 8. There are 13 residues in the CDR3. Germline loops: CDR1 WSHSY, CDR2 SAAADI.

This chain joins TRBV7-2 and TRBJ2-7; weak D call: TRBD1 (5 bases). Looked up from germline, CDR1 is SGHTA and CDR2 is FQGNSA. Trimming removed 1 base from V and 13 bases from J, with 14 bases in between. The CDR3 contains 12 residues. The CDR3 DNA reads TGTGCCAGCAGCTTAGACAATGGGGCTCGATACTTC. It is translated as CASSLDNGARYF. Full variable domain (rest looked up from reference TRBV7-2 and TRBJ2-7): GAGVSQSPSNKVTEKGKDVELRCDPISGHTALYWYRQSLGQGLEFLIYFQGNSAPDKSGLPSDRFSAERTGGSVSTLTIQRTQQEDSAVYLCASSLDNGARYFGPGTRLTVT.

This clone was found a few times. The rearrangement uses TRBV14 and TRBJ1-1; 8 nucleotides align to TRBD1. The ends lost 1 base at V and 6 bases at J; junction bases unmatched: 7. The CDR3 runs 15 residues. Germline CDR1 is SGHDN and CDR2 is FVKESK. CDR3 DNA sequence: TGTGCCAGCAGCCAAGTTCTCGGACAGGGCGCTGAAGCTTTCTTT. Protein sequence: CASSQVLGQGAEAFF.

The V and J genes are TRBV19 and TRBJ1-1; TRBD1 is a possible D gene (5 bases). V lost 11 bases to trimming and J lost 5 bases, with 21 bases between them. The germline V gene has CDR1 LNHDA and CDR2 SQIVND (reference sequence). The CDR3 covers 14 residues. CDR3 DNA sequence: TGTGCCTCAGGGAGGGTGGGGCTGTGGACTGAAGCTTTCTTT. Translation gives CASGRVGLWTEAFF.

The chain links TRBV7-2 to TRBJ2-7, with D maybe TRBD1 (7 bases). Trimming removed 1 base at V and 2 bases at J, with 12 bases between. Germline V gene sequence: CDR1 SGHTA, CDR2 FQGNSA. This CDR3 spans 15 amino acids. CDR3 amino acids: CASSLVADRTYEQYF. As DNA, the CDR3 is TGTGCCAGCAGCTTAGTAGCGGACAGGACCTACGAGCAGTACTTC.

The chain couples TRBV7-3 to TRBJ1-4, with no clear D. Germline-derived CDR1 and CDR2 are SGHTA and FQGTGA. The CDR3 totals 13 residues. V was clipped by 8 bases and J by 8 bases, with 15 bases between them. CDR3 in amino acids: CASATRGYEKLFF. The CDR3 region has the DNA TGTGCCAGCGCGACGCGCGGGTACGAAAAACTGTTTTTT.